This TCR beta chain was obtained from a study of post-analysis software for immune sequencing data. The CDR3 has 14 residues. Germline V gene data show CDR1 as MDHEN and CDR2 as SYDVKM. Trimming took 5 bases from V and 5 from J, leaving 15 bases between them. The study's findings and limits: Relative to controls, patients with multiple sclerosis showed significantly lower normalized Chao1 diversity. Relative to controls, patients had about 5 TRBV segments at higher frequency, with TRBV5-6, TRBV5-1 and TRBV20-1 among these.

Prepared TCR beta cDNA libraries contained unique molecular identifiers. In TCRdb, the PCR reads were re-called with MiXCR into one record per CDR3 protein. This table holds hundreds of thousands of distinct CDR3 sequences, about 32% found once. Comment on this clonotype: Its antigen is undetermined.

The sequence derives from a girl aged 5 to 17 with multiple sclerosis. Sequenced: blood. The chain is built from TRBV28 and TRBJ1-1, with D maybe TRBD1 (5 bases). This chain's CDR3 is CASSGGVGVTEAFF. For the CDR3, the DNA is TGTGCCAGCAGTGGGGGGGTGGGGGTTACTGAAGCTTTCTTT.